The next 10 T cell receptor beta chains were all read from a single sample in a study of vaccination effects on CD4 cells after COVID-19. For these TCRs, the target antigens are not known. Libraries were prepared by immunoSEQ multiplex PCR; TCRdb keeps only in-frame clonotypes and omits some of them. The table lists 70,000 to 75,000 clones, 75% to 80% of them singletons. Culture lasted over 9 days before CD4+ T cell isolation. Here the sequenced sample was CD4+ T cells from PBMCs cultured without peptide, taken before COVID-19 vaccination. All receptors come from a human donor who received a COVID-19 vaccine.

The chain has TRBV5-5 and TRBJ2-3; 7 nucleotides match TRBD1. Germline values: CDR1 SGHKS, CDR2 YYEKEE (reference sequence). Trimming removed 4 bases from V and 0 bases from J; junction bases left unmatched: 5. The CDR3 contains 15 residues. The CDR3 sequence: CASSPGTDSTDTQYF. The CDR3 DNA sequence: TGTGCCAGCAGCCCGGGGACAGATAGCACAGATACGCAGTATTTT. The variable domain in full, completed from reference TRBV5-5 and TRBJ2-3, reads DAGVTQSPTHLIKTRGQQVTLRCSPISGHKSVSWYQQVLGQGPQFIFQYYEKEERGRGNFPDRFSARQFPNYSSELNVNALLLGDSALYLCASSPGTDSTDTQYFGPGTRLTVL.

V is TRBV6-5 and J is TRBJ1-1, with 12 bases lining up with TRBD1. Trimming at V came to 8 bases and at J to 2 bases, leaving 6 bases not matched to a gene. In germline, CDR1 is MNHEY, CDR2 SVGAGI. This CDR3 region has 15 residues. The CDR3 DNA is TGTGCCAGCCGGGGACAGGGGGCGGGAAACACTGAAGCTTTCTTT. Amino acids: CASRGQGAGNTEAFF.

CDR3 DNA: TGTGCCTGGACATTCGGGGGGTCACAAGAGACCCAGTACTTC. Translated: CAWTFGGSQETQYF. The rearrangement joins TRBV30 to TRBJ2-5, with 7 bases that match TRBD2. The CDR3 has 14 residues. Germline V gene sequence: CDR1 GTSNPN, CDR2 SVGIG (reference sequence). V dropped 4 bases and J dropped 2; count of bases not matched to a gene: 7.

The rearrangement links TRBV24-1 to TRBJ1-5, with D hard to call. CDR1 is KGHDR and CDR2 is SFDVKD in the germline V gene. V was trimmed by 4 bases and J by 4 bases, leaving 13 bases between them. There are 15 residues in the CDR3. CDR3 nucleotide sequence: TGTGCCACCAGTGAACCAGGAGACACTAATCAGCCCCAGCATTTT. Translating gives CATSEPGDTNQPQHF.

This chain uses TRBV30 with TRBJ2-3, with 8 positions matching TRBD2. This CDR3 region has 15 residues. Unmatched junction bases numbered 11, after V lost 2 bases and J lost 7 bases. CDR1 and CDR2 from the germline V gene are GTSNPN and SVGIG (reference sequence). The CDR3 DNA reads TGTGCCTGGAGTCCCGGGACTAGGGTTACAAATACGCAGTATTTT. Its translation is CAWSPGTRVTNTQYF.

J is TRBJ1-2 and V is TRBV9; D possibly corresponds to TRBD1 (5 bases). Germline V gene sequence: CDR1 SGDLS, CDR2 YYNGEE. The V end lost 1 base, the J end lost 1 base, and 26 bases lay between the germline ends. This CDR3 contains 20 residues. The CDR3 DNA reads TGTGCCAGCAGCGTATGGGACCTTTCTTACCACGGGGCTTTTAACTATGGCTACACCTTC. Amino acid sequence: CASSVWDLSYHGAFNYGYTF. The complete variable domain, with remaining parts taken from reference TRBV9 and TRBJ1-2, reads DSGVTQTPKHLITATGQRVTLRCSPRSGDLSVYWYQQSLDQGLQFLIQYYNGEERAKGNILERFSAQQFPDLHSELNLSSLELGDSALYFCASSVWDLSYHGAFNYGYTFGSGTRLTVV.

A few counts support this clone. This chain links TRBV10-1 with TRBJ2-3; D may be TRBD2 (5 bases). The CDR3 totals 15 residues. The germline V gene encodes CDR1 WNHNN and CDR2 SYGVQD (reference sequence). Trimming removed 3 bases from V and 0 bases from J, with 10 bases in between. The CDR3 coding sequence is TGCGCCAGCAGTGAACGGGGTGTTAGCACAGATACGCAGTATTTT. It is translated as CASSERGVSTDTQYF.

The chain couples TRBV4-1 to TRBJ2-7, with D unresolved. The CDR3 covers 9 residues. The V gene's germline CDR1 is MGHRA and CDR2 YSYEKL. In DNA form, the CDR3 reads TGCGCCAGCAGCCAAGATGGACACGTC. This encodes CASSQDGHV.

About this clone itself: This specimen includes other DNA sequences encoding the same CDR3. The rearrangement joins TRBV6-2 or TRBV6-3 to TRBJ1-2; TRBD1 matches 7 bases. CDR3 length equals 13 residues. Trimming cost V 6 bases and J 2 bases; bases outside gene matches: 3. Germline CDR1 is MNHEY and CDR2 is SVGEGT. The CDR3 here is CASSLTGNYGYTF. The CDR3 region has the DNA TGTGCCAGCAGCTTGACAGGGAACTATGGCTACACCTTC.

The chain joins TRBV5-4 to TRBJ1-2; D gene ambiguous. CDR1 and CDR2 from the germline V gene are SGHNT and YYREEE (reference sequence). CDR3 length: 16 amino acids. With 2 bases removed from V and 0 bases from J, the gap between germline ends came to 14 bases. CDR3 in amino acids: CASSFSSGSTNYGYTF. CDR3 nucleotide sequence: TGTGCCAGCAGCTTTTCTTCTGGTTCCACTAACTATGGCTACACCTTC.